This record covers a single T cell receptor beta chain. Its cognate antigen is unknown. This sample was included in a study of breast tumors, draining lymph nodes, adjacent tissues. CDR1 MNHEY and CDR2 SVGAGI come from the germline V gene. Trimming left V 2 bases short and J 4 bases short, with 6 bases between. This CDR3 region has 14 residues. Overall study findings and caveats: Luminal-like breast cancer showed significantly greater tumor-nontumor repertoire similarity than basal-like breast cancer did. Tumor TCR diversity was below lymph nodes but above nontumor tissue. Data only fit, rather than demonstrated, lymph node origin of most tumor T cells.

Breast cancer patients provided tissue from their axillary draining lymph nodes. TCRdb fed the multiplex PCR reads into MiXCR, producing one record per CDR3 protein. The data hold 200,000 to 250,000 distinct CDR3 sequences, with 30% to 35% observed a single time. The clonotype originates from a female donor with breast cancer. Some clones in this sample may be carry-over from other donors' samples. V gene TRBV6-5 combines with J gene TRBJ2-6; D ambiguous. The sample taken for sequencing was axillary lymph node tissue. The chain's CDR3 is CASSYGRGANVLTF. The CDR3, as DNA: TGTGCCAGCAGTTACGGTAGGGGGGCCAACGTCCTGACTTTC.